This T cell receptor beta chain was profiled in a study of metastatic and nonmetastatic thyroid tumors. Points from the study as a whole: Benign nodules reportedly had significantly lower TCR beta diversity than malignant thyroid tumors in blood and tumor.

This clone was detected many times. Its target is not known. Before thyroid surgery, none of the patients had received any treatment. TCRdb ran MiXCR on the PCR reads. The sample consists of nearly 15,000 clones, approximately 19% of them appearing once. V was clipped by 10 bases and J by 0 bases, with 30 bases between them. Germline lookup yields CDR1 MDHEN and CDR2 SYDVKM. This CDR3 is 19 amino acids long. Sequencing used blood. This TCR derives from a female donor with papillary thyroid cancer or a benign thyroid nodule (not recorded which). Some clones in this sample may be carry-over from other donors' samples. The J gene is TRBJ2-5, the V gene TRBV28; D tentatively fits TRBD1 or TRBD2 (6 bases each). The CDR3: CATQGTRQARAGYQETQYF. The CDR3 DNA follows: TGTGCCACACAAGGGACACGACAGGCGCGCGCGGGGTACCAAGAGACCCAGTACTTC.